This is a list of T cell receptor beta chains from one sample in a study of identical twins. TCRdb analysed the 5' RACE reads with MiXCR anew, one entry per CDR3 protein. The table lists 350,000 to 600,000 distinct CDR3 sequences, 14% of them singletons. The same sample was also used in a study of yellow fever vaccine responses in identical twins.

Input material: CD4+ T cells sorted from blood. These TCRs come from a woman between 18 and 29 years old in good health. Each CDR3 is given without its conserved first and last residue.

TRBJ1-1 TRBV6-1 ASTFSWGAKSTEAF
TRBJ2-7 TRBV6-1 ASHARSGGNYEQY
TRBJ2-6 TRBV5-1 ASREDRSGANVLT
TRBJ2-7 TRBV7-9 ASSLGALYEQY
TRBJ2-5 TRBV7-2 ASSSIATGIETQY
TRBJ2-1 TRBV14 ASSQFSGRAFTYNEQF
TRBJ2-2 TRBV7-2 ASTIRLAGGTGELF
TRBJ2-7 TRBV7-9 ASSSLAAYEQY
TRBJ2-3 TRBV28 ASKNSGTTDTQY
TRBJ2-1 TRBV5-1 ASSTGLAGVNEQF
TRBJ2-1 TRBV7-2 ASSSGQGRIYNEQF
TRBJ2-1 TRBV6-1 ASGQRAVGGPGEQF
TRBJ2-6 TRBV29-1 SVVGQGAGANVLT
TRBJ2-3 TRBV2 ASSEPYRDSAGDTQY
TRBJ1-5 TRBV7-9 ASSAQTGNQPQH
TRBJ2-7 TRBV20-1 SATALSTGNVYEQY
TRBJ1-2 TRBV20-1 SARISGGYQSYT
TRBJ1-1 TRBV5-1 ASSPDVGGTEAF
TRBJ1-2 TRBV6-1 ASSGKGTYYGYT
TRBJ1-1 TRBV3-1 ASTICLRGRTEAF
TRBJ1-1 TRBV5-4 ASSLATGITEAF
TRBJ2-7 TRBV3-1 ASSQRDGRNEQY
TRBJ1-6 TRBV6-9 ASSKTGLPPPLH
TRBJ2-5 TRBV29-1 SVEVGAETQY
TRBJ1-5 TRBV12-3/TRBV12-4 ASSLLGDRANQPQH
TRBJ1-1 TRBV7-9 ASSTLTDWKTAF
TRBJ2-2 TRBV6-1 ASGQLITGELF
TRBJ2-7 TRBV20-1 SARDVLAGSDEQY